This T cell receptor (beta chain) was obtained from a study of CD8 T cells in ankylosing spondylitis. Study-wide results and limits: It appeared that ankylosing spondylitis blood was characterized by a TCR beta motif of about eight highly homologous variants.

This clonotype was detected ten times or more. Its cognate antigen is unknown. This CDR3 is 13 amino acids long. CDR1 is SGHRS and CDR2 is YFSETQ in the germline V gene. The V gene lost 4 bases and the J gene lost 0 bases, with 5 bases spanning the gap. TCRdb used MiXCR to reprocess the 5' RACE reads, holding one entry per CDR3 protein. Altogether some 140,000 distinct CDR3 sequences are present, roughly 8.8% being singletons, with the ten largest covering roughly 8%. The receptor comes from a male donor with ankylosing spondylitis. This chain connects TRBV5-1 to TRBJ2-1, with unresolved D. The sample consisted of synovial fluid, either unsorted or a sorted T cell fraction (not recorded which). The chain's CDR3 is CASSLRSYNEQFF. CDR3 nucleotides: TGCGCCAGCAGCCTACGCTCCTACAATGAGCAGTTCTTC.